This entry lists 9 T cell receptor beta chains sequenced from one sample in a study of immune characterization of retroperitoneal liposarcoma. TCRdb re-derived calls from the PCR reads in MiXCR, one entry per CDR3 protein. The table lists about 11,000 distinct CDR3 sequences, approximately 24% of them singletons, with 8% to 9.5% in the top ten. The sample comprised blood. All receptors come from a female donor with retroperitoneal liposarcoma.

The rearrangement uses TRBV6-1 and TRBJ1-5; D may be TRBD1 (5 bases). This CDR3 comprises 16 residues. Germline V lookup: CDR1 MNHNS, CDR2 SASEGT. Trimming took 2 bases from V and 0 from J, leaving 11 bases between them. CDR3 amino acids: CASSEMAGLSNQPQHF. Here the CDR3 DNA reads TGTGCCAGCAGTGAAATGGCAGGGCTTAGCAATCAGCCCCAGCATTTT.

This chain uses TRBV7-2 with TRBJ2-3; 8 nucleotides line up with TRBD1. The CDR3 is 17 residues long. Trimming cost V 3 bases and J 2 bases; bases outside gene matches: 10. Per the germline V gene, CDR1 is SGHTA and CDR2 is FQGNSA. The CDR3 DNA reads as TGTGCCAGCAGCTTTCTGAGTGGACAGGGCGTCACAGATACGCAGTATTTT. It is translated as CASSFLSGQGVTDTQYF.

In its sample, this clonotype was seen a few times. This may be a read error, as it is one base from a much larger clone. The genes are TRBV7-8 and TRBJ2-5, with TRBD2 matching 7 bases. The CDR3 is 17 amino acids. Germline V gene lookup returns CDR1 SGHVS and CDR2 FQNEAQ. V gave up 3 bases and J gave up 11 bases; unmatched junction bases: 21. The CDR3 coding sequence is TGTGCCAGCAGCTTCAGTCCGACTAGCATGGAGTACAATGAGCAGTACTTC. Translating gives CASSFSPTSMEYNEQYF.

This clonotype has ten or more counts. The V call is TRBV7-2, the J call TRBJ2-1; D is possibly TRBD2 (6 bases). Germline values: CDR1 SGHTA, CDR2 FQGNSA. V was trimmed by 3 bases and J by 2 bases, leaving 8 bases between them. The CDR3 length is 14 residues. The CDR3 is CASSFGGTYNEQFF. In nucleotides, the CDR3 is TGTGCCAGCAGCTTCGGGGGAACCTACAATGAGCAGTTCTTC. The complete variable domain, with remaining parts taken from reference TRBV7-2 and TRBJ2-1, reads GAGVSQSPSNKVTEKGKDVELRCDPISGHTALYWYRQSLGQGLEFLIYFQGNSAPDKSGLPSDRFSAERTGGSVSTLTIQRTQQEDSAVYLCASSFGGTYNEQFFGPGTRLTVL.

The genes are TRBV12-3 or TRBV12-4 and TRBJ2-5, with D possibly matching TRBD2 (6 bases). CDR3 length: 13 amino acids. With 6 bases removed from V and 1 base from J, the gap between germline ends came to 9 bases. The DNA for the CDR3 is TGTGCCAGCAGCCAGACTAGCCAAGAGACCCAGTACTTC. Its protein product is CASSQTSQETQYF.

Concerning this clonotype: A much larger clone sits a single nucleotide away, making a read error possible. The chain uses TRBV12-3 or TRBV12-4 and TRBJ2-1; the D gene is possibly TRBD1 (6 bases). V lost 6 bases and J lost 10, with 28 bases in between. The CDR3 loop spans 17 amino acids. This CDR3 is CASSSRRTKTGSYEQFF. CDR3 in DNA: TGTGCCAGCAGCTCGAGAAGAACAAAGACAGGCTCCTACGAGCAGTTCTTC.

In its sample, this clonotype was seen many times. The rearrangement uses TRBV10-3 and TRBJ2-1, with TRBD2 identical over 12 bases. This CDR3 spans 16 amino acids. V lost 5 bases and J lost 6; bases outside the gene matches: 8. Germline CDR1 reads ENHRY; CDR2 reads SYGVKD. The CDR3 sequence: CAISPRLAGDGNEQFF. The CDR3 DNA reads as TGTGCCATCAGTCCCCGACTAGCGGGAGATGGCAATGAGCAGTTCTTC.

The V call is TRBV6-1, the J call TRBJ2-3, with 15 bases that match TRBD2. Germline lookup yields CDR1 MNHNS and CDR2 SASEGT. After removal of 5 bases from V and 5 bases from J, the junction contained 5 bases not matched to a gene. The CDR3 totals 16 residues. The CDR3 sequence: CASSRGTSGGLDTQYF. CDR3 DNA: TGTGCCAGCAGTCGCGGGACTAGCGGGGGGTTAGATACGCAGTATTTT.

Only a few counts were recorded for this clonotype. This chain uses TRBV7-6 with TRBJ2-1, with D possibly being TRBD1 (6 bases). This CDR3 is built from 15 residues. Germline assignment: CDR1 SGHVS and CDR2 FNYEAQ. The germline V and J ends were trimmed by 3 bases and 7 bases, with 16 bases remaining between them. The CDR3: CASSLLTGSVNEQFF. In DNA form, the CDR3 reads TGTGCCAGCAGCTTGTTGACAGGTTCGGTGAATGAGCAGTTCTTC.